These 21 T cell receptor beta chains were sequenced from one sample in a study of T cell changes during pregnancy in multiple sclerosis. Assay: immunoSEQ multiplex PCR; the TCRdb copy retains only in-frame clones and omits some. The sample includes 79,000 or so clones, just over 90% of them seen just once. Sequencing was performed on CD4+ T cells from peripheral blood mononuclear cells, taken before pregnancy. Receptor source: a female donor with multiple sclerosis, enrolled in a pregnancy study.

This clone occurred a few times. The V gene is TRBV6-5, the J gene TRBJ1-1, with 9 bases identical to TRBD1. Germline V lookup: CDR1 MNHEY, CDR2 SVGAGI. The CDR3 runs 13 residues. V lost 5 bases to trimming and J lost 5 bases; unmatched junction nucleotides: 3. CDR3 protein: CASSRQGVTEAFF. CDR3 DNA sequence: TGTGCCAGCAGTCGACAGGGGGTGACTGAAGCTTTCTTT.

The chain recombines TRBV5-1 with TRBJ1-1; a weak D match, TRBD1 (6 bases). The CDR3 contains 14 residues. V dropped 3 bases and J dropped 10 bases, with 19 bases sitting between them. Germline lookup yields CDR1 SGHRS and CDR2 YFSETQ. The CDR3 here is CASSWGGAGSGAFF. DNA of the CDR3: TGCGCCAGCAGCTGGGGGGGGGCAGGATCGGGAGCTTTCTTT.

Points on this clone: Distinct nucleotide sequences in the sample also encode this CDR3. The J gene is TRBJ2-5, the V gene TRBV5-6, with 14 nucleotides matching TRBD2. CDR3 length: 15 amino acids. Per the germline V gene, CDR1 is SGHDT and CDR2 is YYEEEE. V was pared by 0 bases and J by 5 bases, with 0 bases of the junction left unmatched. In nucleotides, the CDR3 is TGTGCCAGCAGCTTGGGACTAGCGGGAGGGGAGACCCAGTACTTC. Its protein product is CASSLGLAGGETQYF.

This chain links TRBV18 with TRBJ2-7; 8 bases fit TRBD2. Germline V gene lookup returns CDR1 KGHSH and CDR2 LQKENI. Trimming at V came to 0 bases and at J to 3 bases, leaving 7 bases not matched to a gene. The CDR3 totals 16 residues. CDR3 amino acids: CASSPPSSGPRYEQYF. CDR3 nucleotide sequence: TGTGCCAGCTCACCACCCTCTAGCGGGCCTCGCTACGAGCAGTACTTC.

V usage is TRBV30 and J usage is TRBJ2-4; D gene uncertain. CDR1 is GTSNPN, CDR2 SVGIG, per germline (reference sequence). V was clipped by 0 bases and J by 0 bases, with 9 bases between them. CDR3 length: 15 amino acids. The CDR3 DNA sequence: TGTGCCTGGAGTGTAAATTCAGTAGCCAAAAACATTCAGTACTTC. It is translated as CAWSVNSVAKNIQYF.

The chain uses TRBV5-1 and TRBJ2-1; 9 bases are a match to TRBD1. The length of the CDR3 is 15 residues. The V gene end was trimmed by 2 bases and the J gene end by 4 bases; junction bases not matched to a gene: 4. Germline V gives CDR1 SGHRS, CDR2 YFSETQ. The CDR3 spells CASSLQGAQYNEQFF. CDR3 in DNA: TGCGCCAGCAGCTTACAGGGGGCACAATACAATGAGCAGTTCTTC.

The J gene is TRBJ1-1, the V gene TRBV19; possible D gene TRBD1, 5 bases. The CDR3 spans 16 residues. The germline gives CDR1 LNHDA, CDR2 SQIVND (reference sequence). V was pared by 5 bases and J by 1 base, with 17 bases between. The DNA for the CDR3 is TGTGCCAGTAGTTTCCGGGACTCTAGTTCGAACACTGAAGCTTTCTTT. Protein product: CASSFRDSSSNTEAFF.

The gene calls are TRBV5-1 and TRBJ1-1; TRBD1 matches at 7 bases. Trimming at V came to 4 bases and at J to 1 base, leaving 10 bases not matched to a gene. In germline, CDR1 is SGHRS, CDR2 YFSETQ. CDR3 length: 16 residues. The CDR3 here is CASSITSGQPNTEAFF. For the CDR3, the DNA is TGCGCCAGCAGCATTACGTCGGGACAGCCGAACACTGAAGCTTTCTTT. Variable domain in full (rest from reference TRBV5-1 and TRBJ1-1): KAGVTQTPRYLIKTRGQQVTLSCSPISGHRSVSWYQQTPGQGLQFLFEYFSETQRNKGNFPGRFSGRQFSNSRSEMNVSTLELGDSALYLCASSITSGQPNTEAFFGQGTRLTVV.

The chain's CDR3 is CARSSARGRPFHQPQHF. The CDR3 nucleotides read TGTGCCAGAAGCTCCGCCAGGGGGCGGCCTTTCCATCAGCCCCAGCATTTT. The V gene is TRBV5-3, the J gene TRBJ1-5; 8 bases map to TRBD1. TRBV5-3 is an ORF for which the function is uncertain. The length of the CDR3 is 17 residues. J lost 5 bases, V lost 3 bases, and 13 bases had no gene match.

This clone was detected only once. This chain connects TRBV11-2 to TRBJ2-7; TRBD1 matches at 9 bases. This CDR3 is built from 15 residues. Germline CDR1 reads SGHAT; CDR2 reads FQNNGV. J was trimmed by 1 base and V by 4 bases; bases with no gene match: 5. The CDR3 DNA sequence: TGTGCCAGCAGCTACGGGACAGGGTGGTCCTACGAGCAGTACTTC. This encodes CASSYGTGWSYEQYF.

The rearrangement uses TRBV7-2 and TRBJ2-3, with D uncertain. The CDR3 is made up of 15 amino acids. Germline V gives CDR1 SGHTA, CDR2 FQGNSA. The V and J ends lost 5 bases and 5 bases respectively, with 17 bases between them. In nucleotides, the CDR3 is TGTGCCAGCAGCCTTAGCTTTGGCGAACGAGATACGCAGTATTTT. Its translation: CASSLSFGERDTQYF.

The CDR3 DNA reads TGTGCCAGCAGTGTCCCGGGACAGAGCTCCTATAATTCACCCCTCCACTTT. This gives the protein CASSVPGQSSYNSPLHF. This sequence joins TRBV28 and TRBJ1-6, with 7 positions matching TRBD1. The J segment lost 0 bases and the V segment lost 5 bases, leaving 7 bases of the junction unmatched. Germline CDR1 is MDHEN and CDR2 is SYDVKM. CDR3 size: 17 residues.

The chain couples TRBV19 to TRBJ1-2, with D possibly matching TRBD1 (5 bases). The V gene's germline CDR1 is LNHDA and CDR2 SQIVND (reference sequence). CDR3 length: 12 residues. Deletions cut 9 bases from V and 1 base from J, with 9 bases between. As DNA, the CDR3 is TGTGCCAGGGGGCTAGTTAACTATGGCTACACCTTC. It yields the protein CARGLVNYGYTF.

The V gene is TRBV7-8, the J gene TRBJ1-2; possible D gene TRBD1, 6 bases. This CDR3 is 13 amino acids long. Germline V CDR1 and CDR2: SGHVS, FQNEAQ. The V gene lost 3 bases and the J gene lost 8 bases, with 13 bases spanning the gap. The CDR3, as DNA: TGTGCCAGCAGCTTTGACAGGTCTAAGGGCTACACCTTC. Translating it yields CASSFDRSKGYTF. The entire variable domain, with the rest obtained from reference TRBV7-8 and TRBJ1-2, is as follows: GAGVSQSPRYKVAKRGQDVALRCDPISGHVSLFWYQQALGQGPEFLTYFQNEAQLDKSGLPSDRFFAERPEGSVSTLKIQRTQQEDSAVYLCASSFDRSKGYTFGSGTRLTVV.

The chain links TRBV10-3 to TRBJ1-6; TRBD1 agrees at 8 bases. There are 15 residues in the CDR3. Germline CDR1 is ENHRY and CDR2 is SYGVKD. Germline trimming cut 0 bases from V and 11 bases from J; bases unmatched to any gene: 6. The CDR3 is CAISESGTGRPPLHF. The CDR3 region has the DNA TGTGCCATCAGTGAGTCAGGGACAGGACGTCCACCCCTCCACTTT.

The J gene is TRBJ1-5, the V gene TRBV28; D may be TRBD1 (6 bases). Germline V CDR1 and CDR2: MDHEN, SYDVKM. This CDR3 comprises 13 residues. The ends were cut back, 6 bases at V and 5 bases at J, with 11 bases in the middle. CDR3 amino acids: CASSLQGYQPQHF. The CDR3 nucleotides are TGTGCCAGCAGCCTACAGGGCTATCAGCCCCAGCATTTT.

The rearrangement links TRBV28 to TRBJ2-7; D is undetermined. The germline CDR1 and CDR2 sequences are MDHEN and SYDVKM. The V gene lost 8 bases and the J gene lost 2 bases, with 13 bases spanning the gap. This CDR3 contains 13 residues. The CDR3 sequence: CASGPHQTYEQYF. The CDR3 nucleotides are TGTGCCAGCGGTCCCCACCAGACCTACGAGCAGTACTTC.

The chain couples TRBV13 to TRBJ2-7; D might be TRBD2 (5 bases). Germline V gene data show CDR1 as PRHDT and CDR2 as FYEKMQ (reference sequence). V gave up 2 bases and J gave up 1 base, with 18 bases separating them. This CDR3 is built from 17 residues. The DNA for the CDR3 is TGTGCCAGCAGCTTATTAGGTGGGAGAAGCGAATCCTACGAGCAGTACTTC. Residues: CASSLLGGRSESYEQYF.

The genes are TRBV6-5 and TRBJ1-2; 8 bases map to TRBD1. The CDR3 covers 14 residues. The germline V gene has CDR1 MNHEY and CDR2 SVGAGI. Trimming removed 6 bases from V and 7 bases from J; junction bases left unmatched: 10. The CDR3 nucleotides read TGTGCCAGCAGCCGGACAGGGTCCGGAGGTGGCTACACCTTC. This encodes CASSRTGSGGGYTF.

The V and J genes are TRBV9 and TRBJ2-7; 8 nucleotides match TRBD2. This CDR3 has 13 residues. Germline trimming cut 4 bases from V and 9 bases from J; bases unmatched to any gene: 9. Germline loops: CDR1 SGDLS, CDR2 YYNGEE. DNA of the CDR3: TGTGCCAGCAGCTCCGGGGGGGATGGTGGGCAGTACTTC. It codes for CASSSGGDGGQYF.

The chain combines TRBV7-9 with TRBJ2-3; 7 bases are shared with TRBD1. This CDR3 is 15 amino acids long. Trimming removed 5 bases from V and 5 bases from J; junction bases left unmatched: 10. The germline V gene has CDR1 SEHNR and CDR2 FQNEAQ (reference sequence). For the CDR3, the DNA is TGTGCCAGCAGCCACGAGGGACAGTTAGGAGATACGCAGTATTTT. Translation gives CASSHEGQLGDTQYF. Looking up the rest from reference TRBV7-9 and TRBJ2-3 gives the full variable domain: DTGVSQNPRHKITKRGQNVTFRCDPISEHNRLYWYRQTLGQGPEFLTYFQNEAQLEKSRLLSDRFSAERPKGSFSTLEIQRTEQGDSAMYLCASSHEGQLGDTQYFGPGTRLTVL.